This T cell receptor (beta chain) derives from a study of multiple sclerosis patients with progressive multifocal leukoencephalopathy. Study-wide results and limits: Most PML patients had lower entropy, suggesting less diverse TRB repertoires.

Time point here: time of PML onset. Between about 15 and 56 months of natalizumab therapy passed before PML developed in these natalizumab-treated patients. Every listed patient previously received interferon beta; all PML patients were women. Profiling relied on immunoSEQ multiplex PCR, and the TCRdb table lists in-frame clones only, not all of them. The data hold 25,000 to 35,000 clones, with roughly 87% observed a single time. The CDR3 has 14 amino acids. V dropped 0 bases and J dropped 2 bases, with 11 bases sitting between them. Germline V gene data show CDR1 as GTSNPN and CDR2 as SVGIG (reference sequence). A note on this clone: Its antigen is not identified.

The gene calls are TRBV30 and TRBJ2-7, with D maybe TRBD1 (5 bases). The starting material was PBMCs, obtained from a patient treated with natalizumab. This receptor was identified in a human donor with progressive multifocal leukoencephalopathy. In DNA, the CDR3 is TGTGCCTGGAGTGTACCCAGGGAACCCTACGAGCAGTACTTC. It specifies CAWSVPREPYEQYF. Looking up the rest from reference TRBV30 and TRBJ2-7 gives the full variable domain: SQTIHQWPATLVQPVGSPLSLECTVEGTSNPNLYWYRQAAGRGLQLLFYSVGIGQISSEVPQNLSASRPQDRQFILSSKKLLLSDSGFYLCAWSVPREPYEQYFGPGTRLTVT.